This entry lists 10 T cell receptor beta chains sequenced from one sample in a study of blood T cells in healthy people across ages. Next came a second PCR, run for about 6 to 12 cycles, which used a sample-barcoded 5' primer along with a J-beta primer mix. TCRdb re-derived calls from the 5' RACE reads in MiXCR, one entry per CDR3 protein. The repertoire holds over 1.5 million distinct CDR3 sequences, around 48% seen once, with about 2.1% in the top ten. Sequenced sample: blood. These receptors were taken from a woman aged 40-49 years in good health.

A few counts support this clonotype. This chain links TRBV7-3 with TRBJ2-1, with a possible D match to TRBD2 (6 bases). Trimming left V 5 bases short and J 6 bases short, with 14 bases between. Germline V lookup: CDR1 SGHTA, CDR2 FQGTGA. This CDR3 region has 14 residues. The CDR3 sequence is CASSLPTSSNEQFF. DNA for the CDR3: TGTGCCAGCAGCCTCCCGACTAGTAGCAATGAGCAGTTCTTC.

The CDR3 coding sequence is TGCGCCAGCAGCCAAACCTGGACAGGGGCGCAGGATGAGCAGTTCTTC. Amino acids: CASSQTWTGAQDEQFF. The V and J genes are TRBV4-1 and TRBJ2-1; 9 positions agree with TRBD1. J lost 8 bases, V lost 2 bases, and 10 bases had no gene match. The CDR3 is 16 residues long. CDR1 MGHRA and CDR2 YSYEKL come from the germline V gene.

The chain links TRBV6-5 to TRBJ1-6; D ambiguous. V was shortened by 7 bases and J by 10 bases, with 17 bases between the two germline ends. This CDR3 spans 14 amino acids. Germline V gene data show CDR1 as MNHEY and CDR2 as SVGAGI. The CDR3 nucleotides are TGTGCCAGCACCCCTGCGGGGAATTGGTCACCCCTCCACTTT. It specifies CASTPAGNWSPLHF.

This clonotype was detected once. The CDR3 spells CASSYRGELEKLFF. DNA of the CDR3: TGTGCCAGCAGCTACAGGGGGGAATTGGAAAAACTGTTTTTT. The V gene is TRBV28, the J gene TRBJ1-4; 8 bases align to TRBD1. CDR1 is MDHEN, CDR2 SYDVKM, per germline. V lost 6 bases to trimming and J lost 8 bases; unmatched junction nucleotides: 8. CDR3 length: 14 residues.

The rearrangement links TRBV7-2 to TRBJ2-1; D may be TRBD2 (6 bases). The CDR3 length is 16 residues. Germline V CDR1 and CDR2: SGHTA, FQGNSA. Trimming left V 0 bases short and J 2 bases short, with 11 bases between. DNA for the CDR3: TGTGCCAGCAGCTTAGCCGGGACTGTAGCCTACAATGAGCAGTTCTTC. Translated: CASSLAGTVAYNEQFF.

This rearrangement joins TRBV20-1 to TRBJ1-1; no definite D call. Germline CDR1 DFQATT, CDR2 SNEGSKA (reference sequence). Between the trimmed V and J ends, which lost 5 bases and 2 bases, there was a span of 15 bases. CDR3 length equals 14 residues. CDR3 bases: TGCAGTGCTCGGAGAACGGGATTTAACACTGAAGCTTTCTTT. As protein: CSARRTGFNTEAFF.

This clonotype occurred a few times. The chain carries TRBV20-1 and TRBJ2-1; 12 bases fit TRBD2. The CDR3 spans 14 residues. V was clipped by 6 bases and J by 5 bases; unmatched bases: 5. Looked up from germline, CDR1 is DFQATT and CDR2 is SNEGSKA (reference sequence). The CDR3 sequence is CSARTSGDHNEQFF. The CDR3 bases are TGCAGTGCACGGACTAGCGGGGATCACAATGAGCAGTTCTTC.

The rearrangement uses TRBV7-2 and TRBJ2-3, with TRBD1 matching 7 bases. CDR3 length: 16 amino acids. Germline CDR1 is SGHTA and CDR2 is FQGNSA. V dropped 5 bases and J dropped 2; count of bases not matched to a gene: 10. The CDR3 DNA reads TGTGCCAGCAGCCCACCCGACAGGGCCCCCACAGATACGCAGTATTTT. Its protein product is CASSPPDRAPTDTQYF.

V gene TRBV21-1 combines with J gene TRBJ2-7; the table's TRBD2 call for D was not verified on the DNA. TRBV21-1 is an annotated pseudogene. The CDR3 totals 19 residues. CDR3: CASSEPLPSGAPGMREQYF. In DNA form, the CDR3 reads TGTGCCAGCAGCGAACCCCTCCCCTCCGGGGCCCCAGGTATGAGGGAGCAGTACTTC.

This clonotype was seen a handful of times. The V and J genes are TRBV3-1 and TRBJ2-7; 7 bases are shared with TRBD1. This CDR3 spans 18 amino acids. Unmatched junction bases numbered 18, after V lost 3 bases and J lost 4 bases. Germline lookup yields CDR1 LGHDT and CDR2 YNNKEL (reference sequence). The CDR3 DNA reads TGTGCCAGCAGCCAGAGCTGGACCGACAGGGAAGGCTGGTACGAGCAGTACTTC. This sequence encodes CASSQSWTDREGWYEQYF.